This T cell receptor beta chain derives from a study of T-cell memory formation after mild COVID-19. Study outcomes and limitations: Some clones that responded turned up in pre-infection memory, which suggests that cross-reactive memory joined in.

With regard to this clonotype: Its antigen is unknown.

CDR3 length: 17 amino acids. The ends lost 3 bases at V and 6 bases at J; junction bases unmatched: 15. Germline V gene sequence: CDR1 KGHSH, CDR2 LQKENI. TCRdb passed the 5' RACE reads through MiXCR, listing each CDR3 protein once. Of fewer than 600,000 distinct CDR3 sequences in the sample, less than 25% were seen once. The material sequenced was PBMCs or a T cell subset sorted from them (not recorded which). The TCR sequence derives from an adult woman who had mild COVID-19 (a few samples of this study predate the infection). Cell type and time point are not known. The rearrangement links TRBV18 to TRBJ2-3; 7 bases match TRBD2. For the CDR3, the DNA is TGTGCCAGCTCACCGAACGGCGGGAGCGCTAAAGGGGATACGCAGTATTTT. As protein: CASSPNGGSAKGDTQYF.